Following are 30 T cell receptor beta chains from one sample sequenced in a study of cytomegalovirus exposure and HLA in healthy donors. The PCR contained 60 Vbeta and 13 Jbeta primers. TCRdb keeps only in-frame clones here, not all; method: immunoSEQ multiplex PCR. The table records 150,000 to 200,000 clones, approximately 80% of them present only once. Sequenced sample: PBMCs. The receptors stem from a woman between 35 and 50 years old in good health and CMV-seropositive.

This rearrangement joins TRBV5-1 to TRBJ2-1, with 9 bases fitting TRBD2. This CDR3 is built from 19 residues. Germline V lookup: CDR1 SGHRS, CDR2 YFSETQ. The V and J ends lost 0 bases and 4 bases, in that order; junction bases with no gene match: 14. DNA for the CDR3: TGCGCCAGCAGCTTGGCCATTCCCCTCGCGGGGGGGCCGTACAATGAGCAGTTCTTC. It is translated as CASSLAIPLAGGPYNEQFF.

The chain recombines TRBV19 with TRBJ1-1; 8 positions agree with TRBD1. Trimming removed 7 bases from V and 5 bases from J; junction bases left unmatched: 6. Germline-derived CDR1 and CDR2 are LNHDA and SQIVND (reference sequence). The CDR3 has 13 residues. CDR3 loop: CASMEQGGTEAFF. The CDR3 DNA is TGTGCCAGTATGGAACAGGGGGGAACTGAAGCTTTCTTT.

This clone turned up a few times. This chain uses TRBV5-1 with TRBJ1-1; no firm D call. CDR1 SGHRS and CDR2 YFSETQ come from the germline V gene. The V end lost 4 bases, the J end lost 1 base, and 11 bases lay between the germline ends. The CDR3 spans 14 residues. The CDR3 nucleotides are TGCGCCAGCAGCCCGGGAGTCCCGAACACTGAAGCTTTCTTT. This codes for CASSPGVPNTEAFF.

This chain connects TRBV18 to TRBJ2-4; 9 bases are shared with TRBD2. Germline V CDR1 and CDR2: KGHSH, LQKENI. V dropped 6 bases and J dropped 12; count of bases not matched to a gene: 12. This CDR3 contains 14 residues. The CDR3 nucleotides are TGTGCCAGCTCCCCCCCCGGCGGGAGGGCCACTCAGTACTTC. This translates into CASSPPGGRATQYF.

With regard to this clone: Within the sample, other DNA sequences also encode this same CDR3. The chain is built from TRBV7-2 and TRBJ1-2, with 10 positions matching TRBD1. CDR3 length equals 14 residues. Trimming at V came to 5 bases and at J to 4 bases, leaving 4 bases not matched to a gene. Germline V gene sequence: CDR1 SGHTA, CDR2 FQGNSA. The CDR3 is CASSPRQGAYGYTF. CDR3 coding DNA: TGTGCCAGCAGCCCAAGACAGGGGGCCTATGGCTACACCTTC.

The chain joins TRBV7-8 to TRBJ1-5; no definite D call. Germline V gene lookup returns CDR1 SGHVS and CDR2 FQNEAQ. The CDR3 extends over 13 amino acids. The V end was cut by 1 base, the J end by 5 bases, with 6 bases between. CDR3 DNA: TGTGCCAGCAGCTTAGACATGGATCAGCCCCAGCATTTT. This translates into CASSLDMDQPQHF.

The V gene is TRBV27, the J gene TRBJ1-2, with a tentative D call TRBD1 (5 bases). V dropped 5 bases and J dropped 5 bases, with 18 bases sitting between them. The CDR3 sequence is 15 residues long. The germline V gene has CDR1 MNHEY and CDR2 SMNVEV (reference sequence). The CDR3 DNA sequence: TGTGCCAGCAGTCTGGACGGGGGGAGACCTTATGGCTACACCTTC. Amino acids: CASSLDGGRPYGYTF.

The chain carries TRBV7-2 and TRBJ1-4; a possible D gene is TRBD1 (5 bases). V was pared by 3 bases and J by 7 bases, with 12 bases between. The CDR3 has 14 amino acids. The germline V gene has CDR1 SGHTA and CDR2 FQGNSA. The CDR3 here is CASSFSLGGEKLFF. DNA of the CDR3: TGTGCCAGCAGCTTCTCTCTGGGGGGTGAAAAACTGTTTTTT. Together with reference TRBV7-2 and TRBJ1-4, the CDR3 gives the full variable domain: GAGVSQSPSNKVTEKGKDVELRCDPISGHTALYWYRQSLGQGLEFLIYFQGNSAPDKSGLPSDRFSAERTGGSVSTLTIQRTQQEDSAVYLCASSFSLGGEKLFFGSGTQLSVL.

This rearrangement joins TRBV28 to TRBJ1-1, with 8 positions matching TRBD1. The CDR3 contains 14 residues. CDR1 and CDR2 from the germline V gene are MDHEN and SYDVKM. With V trimmed by 6 bases and J by 5 bases, 8 bases remained unmatched. The DNA for the CDR3 is TGTGCCAGCAGCACGACAGGGGTACAGACTGAAGCTTTCTTT. This gives the protein CASSTTGVQTEAFF.

This rearrangement joins TRBV11-2 to TRBJ2-7, with 10 bases fitting TRBD2. CDR3 length: 18 residues. The V segment lost 2 bases and the J segment 2 bases; nucleotides outside the gene matches: 12. CDR1 and CDR2 (germline): SGHAT, FQNNGV. CDR3 loop: CASSLIARGTSGTYEQYF. The DNA for the CDR3 is TGTGCCAGCAGCTTAATTGCTAGGGGTACTAGCGGGACCTACGAGCAGTACTTC.

The V gene is TRBV19, the J gene TRBJ1-2, with 10 bases matching TRBD1. This CDR3 is 15 amino acids long. Germline lookup yields CDR1 LNHDA and CDR2 SQIVND (reference sequence). V was pared by 2 bases and J by 6 bases, with 6 bases of the junction left unmatched. CDR3 DNA sequence: TGTGCCAGTAGTATAACGCCGGGACAGGGGAATGGCTACACCTTC. The encoded protein is CASSITPGQGNGYTF.

The V call is TRBV11-3, the J call TRBJ2-3; 9 positions match TRBD1. The CDR3 is 17 amino acids. The V and J ends lost 3 bases and 1 base, in that order; junction bases with no gene match: 8. Germline V lookup: CDR1 SGHNT, CDR2 YENEEA. The CDR3 nucleotides are TGTGCCAGCAGCTTCCAAGGACAGGGGCACGGCACAGATACGCAGTATTTT. Translated: CASSFQGQGHGTDTQYF.

This chain connects TRBV11-2 to TRBJ1-1, with 7 bases lining up with TRBD1. J was trimmed by 5 bases and V by 5 bases; bases with no gene match: 11. Looked up from germline, CDR1 is SGHAT and CDR2 is FQNNGV. The CDR3 covers 15 residues. CDR3 protein: CASSHSGGGGTEAFF. CDR3 in DNA: TGTGCCAGCAGCCATTCAGGAGGGGGCGGAACTGAAGCTTTCTTT.

This clone was counted between two and nine times. The CDR3 spells CASSPGEGNTIYF. CDR3 coding DNA: TGTGCCAGCAGCCCAGGGGAAGGAAACACCATATATTTT. The chain carries TRBV14 and TRBJ1-3, with D tentatively TRBD1 (6 bases). Trimming shortened V by 4 bases and J by 4 bases, and 8 bases separated the two germline ends. CDR1 and CDR2 from the germline V gene are SGHDN and FVKESK. This CDR3 comprises 13 residues.

This clone was observed a single time. V and J are TRBV14 and TRBJ2-2; 10 nucleotides agree with TRBD1. CDR3 size: 16 residues. Germline lookup yields CDR1 SGHDN and CDR2 FVKESK. The V and J ends lost 1 base and 4 bases, in that order; junction bases with no gene match: 3. CDR3 protein: CASSQGTGGSTGELFF. The CDR3 DNA is TGTGCCAGCAGCCAAGGGACAGGGGGGAGCACCGGGGAGCTGTTTTTT.

This chain links TRBV27 with TRBJ1-6; 7 bases are shared with TRBD1. Trimming took 7 bases from V and 7 from J; bases not matched to a gene: 7. The CDR3 runs 14 residues. Germline lookup yields CDR1 MNHEY and CDR2 SMNVEV (reference sequence). CDR3 bases: TGTGCCAGCAATACCGGGACAGAGAATTCACCCCTCCACTTT. This codes for CASNTGTENSPLHF.

The chain carries TRBV5-6 and TRBJ2-5; TRBD1 matches 8 bases. Germline assignment: CDR1 SGHDT and CDR2 YYEEEE. V was clipped by 0 bases and J by 1 base; unmatched bases: 2. There are 15 residues in the CDR3. CDR3 bases: TGTGCCAGCAGCTTGGGGGACAGGTCCCAAGAGACCCAGTACTTC. Its translation is CASSLGDRSQETQYF.

This clone has just one count. The chain employs TRBV29-1 and TRBJ2-1; TRBD2 might be the D (7 bases). CDR1 and CDR2 from the germline V gene are SQVTM and ANQGSEA. The CDR3 runs 15 residues. Trimming took 7 bases from V and 6 from J, leaving 22 bases between them. The CDR3 nucleotides read TGCAGCGCCGGGGTTGGGGGGGCCAGTTTCAATGAGCAGTTCTTC. Translating it yields CSAGVGGASFNEQFF.

J is TRBJ2-7 and V is TRBV6-5, with D possibly TRBD1 on 6 matching bases. V was shortened by 6 bases and J by 7 bases, with 10 bases between the two germline ends. CDR1 MNHEY and CDR2 SVGAGI come from the germline V gene. The CDR3 is 11 amino acids. CDR3 sequence (DNA): TGTGCCAGCAGCCCAGGACAGGAGCAGTACTTC. This codes for CASSPGQEQYF.

J is TRBJ1-3 and V is TRBV12-5; a possible D gene is TRBD1 (5 bases). This CDR3 region has 17 residues. In germline, CDR1 is LGHNT, CDR2 FRNRAP. V gave up 2 bases and J gave up 0 bases, with 14 bases separating them. CDR3 sequence reads: CASGLTLDRRSGNTIYF. The CDR3 DNA sequence: TGTGCTAGTGGTTTGACCCTCGACAGACGCTCTGGAAACACCATATATTTT.

This clone was recorded a few times. J is TRBJ1-2 and V is TRBV7-2, with TRBD1 identical over 7 bases. V trimming: 2 bases; J trimming: 0 bases; junction bases outside the gene matches: 6. Germline V gene lookup returns CDR1 SGHTA and CDR2 FQGNSA. CDR3 size: 16 residues. The CDR3 loop is CASSLTGTVSNYGYTF. The CDR3 DNA sequence: TGTGCCAGCAGCTTAACCGGGACAGTTTCTAACTATGGCTACACCTTC.

This chain uses TRBV19 with TRBJ2-7; TRBD1 agrees at 7 bases. Germline V CDR1 and CDR2: LNHDA, SQIVND (reference sequence). J gave up 3 bases and V 4 bases, and 21 bases lay outside the gene matches. The length of the CDR3 is 19 residues. CDR3 sequence: CASSTIGRDRAGGFYEQYF. The CDR3 nucleotides read TGTGCCAGTAGTACAATAGGCCGAGACAGGGCTGGGGGCTTCTACGAGCAGTACTTC.

The genes are TRBV7-9 and TRBJ2-1; 13 bases fit TRBD2. J lost 2 bases, V lost 4 bases, and 5 bases had no gene match. CDR3 length: 17 amino acids. Germline V lookup: CDR1 SEHNR, CDR2 FQNEAQ (reference sequence). CDR3 protein: CASSSYGLAGAYNEQFF. The DNA of the CDR3 is TGTGCCAGCAGCTCCTATGGACTAGCGGGGGCCTACAATGAGCAGTTCTTC.

V is TRBV2 and J is TRBJ1-2; D remains ambiguous. CDR1 and CDR2 (germline): SNHLY, FYNNEI. The CDR3 is 15 residues long. Between the trimmed V and J ends, which lost 1 base and 2 bases, there was a span of 11 bases. CDR3 sequence (DNA): TGTGCCAGCAGTGAAGACGGCCGGGGAAACTATGGCTACACCTTC. Its translation: CASSEDGRGNYGYTF.

The chain uses TRBV5-1 and TRBJ2-2; 9 bases are shared with TRBD1. J was trimmed by 6 bases and V by 3 bases; bases with no gene match: 9. Germline CDR1 reads SGHRS; CDR2 reads YFSETQ. The CDR3 has 16 amino acids. The CDR3 here is CASSSLGQGRAGELFF. CDR3 DNA: TGCGCCAGCAGCTCCCTCGGACAGGGGAGGGCCGGGGAGCTGTTTTTT.

The J gene is TRBJ2-1, the V gene TRBV14; TRBD1 matches 9 bases. CDR3 size: 15 residues. V lost 4 bases to trimming and J lost 8 bases; unmatched junction nucleotides: 9. The germline CDR1 and CDR2 sequences are SGHDN and FVKESK. The CDR3 reads CASSRDGTGSDEQFF. The CDR3 DNA is TGTGCCAGCAGCCGAGACGGGACAGGGTCCGATGAGCAGTTCTTC.

The V gene is TRBV6-6, the J gene TRBJ2-2, with TRBD1 identical over 8 bases. Germline-derived CDR1 and CDR2 are MNHNY and SVGAGI (reference sequence). Trimming took 7 bases from V and 6 from J; bases not matched to a gene: 10. This CDR3 spans 15 amino acids. CDR3 nucleotide sequence: TGTGCCAGCACCCCGACAGGGGTTATGGCCGGGGAGCTGTTTTTT. Encoded protein: CASTPTGVMAGELFF.

V gene TRBV28 combines with J gene TRBJ2-2; the match to TRBD2 covers 7 bases. Germline assignment: CDR1 MDHEN and CDR2 SYDVKM. After removal of 2 bases from V and 1 base from J, the junction contained 7 bases not matched to a gene. The CDR3 spans 17 residues. The CDR3 sequence is CASSLEGRVLNTGELFF. In nucleotides, the CDR3 is TGTGCCAGCAGTTTAGAGGGGAGGGTTTTGAACACCGGGGAGCTGTTTTTT.

The chain uses TRBV18 and TRBJ1-5; the D is unclear. CDR1 and CDR2 (germline): KGHSH, LQKENI. V was cut by 1 base and J by 4 bases, with 5 bases left in between. The CDR3 has 13 amino acids. This CDR3 is CASSPQRNQPQHF. Here the CDR3 DNA reads TGTGCCAGCTCACCACAGAGAAATCAGCCCCAGCATTTT.

This chain connects TRBV5-1 to TRBJ2-1; 8 positions match TRBD2. Germline lookup yields CDR1 SGHRS and CDR2 YFSETQ. The CDR3 is 14 residues long. Trimming cost V 4 bases and J 4 bases; bases outside gene matches: 4. The CDR3 loop is CASSTGGPYNEQFF. The CDR3 DNA sequence: TGCGCCAGCAGCACGGGAGGGCCGTACAATGAGCAGTTCTTC.